These 14 T cell receptor beta chains share one sample of origin, sequenced in a study of OX40 agonist ivuxolimab in advanced cancers. TCRdb's table, derived via immunoSEQ multiplex PCR, lists solely in-frame clones and lacks some. The sample has around 92,000 clones, around 92% seen once. Here the sequenced sample was CD4+ or CD8+ T cells sorted from blood, taken in a trial of the OX40 agonist ivuxolimab. The origin of the receptors is an adult with an advanced solid tumor such as melanoma, head and neck, liver or kidney cancer.

The genes are TRBV19 and TRBJ1-2; a weak D match, TRBD1 (6 bases). From germline, CDR1 is LNHDA and CDR2 SQIVND (reference sequence). There are 17 residues in the CDR3. The V gene lost 10 bases and the J gene lost 6 bases, with 30 bases spanning the gap. This CDR3 reads CATIDGVGQSNSNGYTF. Written as DNA, the CDR3 is TGTGCCACCATAGATGGGGTTGGACAGAGTAACTCGAATGGCTACACCTTC. Full variable domain (rest looked up from reference TRBV19 and TRBJ1-2): DGGITQSPKYLFRKEGQNVTLSCEQNLNHDAMYWYRQDPGQGLRLIYYSQIVNDFQKGDIAEGYSVSREKKESFPLTVTSAQKNPTAFYLCATIDGVGQSNSNGYTFGSGTRLTVV.

This rearrangement joins TRBV30 to TRBJ1-5, with D hard to call. Trimming removed 4 bases at V and 0 bases at J, with 7 bases between. The V gene's germline CDR1 is GTSNPN and CDR2 SVGIG (reference sequence). The CDR3 runs to 13 residues. CDR3 sequence: CAWKGPSNQPQHF. The CDR3 DNA sequence: TGTGCCTGGAAAGGACCTAGCAATCAGCCCCAGCATTTT.

This clone was recorded only once. The genes are TRBV5-1 and TRBJ1-6; D is perhaps TRBD1 (5 bases). The ends were cut back, 7 bases at V and 7 bases at J, with 15 bases in the middle. The germline V gene has CDR1 SGHRS and CDR2 YFSETQ. The CDR3 spans 14 residues. CDR3 in amino acids: CASGSSTANSPLHF. CDR3 nucleotide sequence: TGCGCCAGCGGCTCATCGACAGCCAATTCACCCCTCCACTTT.

The chain recombines TRBV25-1 with TRBJ2-6; D gene unclear. Germline CDR1 reads MGHDK; CDR2 reads SYGVNS. The CDR3 spans 15 residues. V lost 1 base to trimming and J lost 1 base, with 5 bases between them. The CDR3 bases are TGTGCCAGCAGTGAATTCAGGTCTGGGGCCAACGTCCTGACTTTC. Translating gives CASSEFRSGANVLTF.

This chain uses TRBV7-3 with TRBJ2-1, with D hard to call. Per the germline V gene, CDR1 is SGHTA and CDR2 is FQGTGA. Trimming cost V 0 bases and J 10 bases, with 13 bases left between them. The CDR3 runs 14 residues. CDR3 sequence reads: CASSLTSLVTEQFF. The CDR3 region has the DNA TGTGCCAGCAGCTTAACGTCCCTAGTTACCGAGCAGTTCTTC.

This sequence joins TRBV4-3 and TRBJ1-1; the D gene is possibly TRBD1 (5 bases). The V and J ends lost 1 base and 12 bases respectively, with 15 bases between them. Germline V gives CDR1 LGHNA, CDR2 YSLEER. The CDR3 extends over 13 amino acids. This CDR3 reads CASSQGQPEKSFF. CDR3 sequence (DNA): TGCGCCAGCAGCCAAGGACAGCCAGAAAAATCTTTCTTT.

This clone was observed a single time. The V and J genes are TRBV30 and TRBJ2-4, with a weak D call TRBD1 (6 bases). V was trimmed by 1 base and J by 5 bases, leaving 12 bases between them. The CDR3 consists of 14 residues. Germline assignment: CDR1 GTSNPN and CDR2 SVGIG (reference sequence). In DNA form, the CDR3 reads TGTGCCTGGAGTGGTGGGGGCTTACAAAACATTCAGTACTTC. This encodes CAWSGGGLQNIQYF.

This chain uses TRBV5-6 with TRBJ2-1; 9 bases are a match to TRBD2. The trim removed 0 bases at V and 6 bases at J, leaving 10 bases unmatched. The CDR3 extends over 17 amino acids. Germline lookup yields CDR1 SGHDT and CDR2 YYEEEE. This CDR3 is CASSLAGGGATLNEQFF. DNA of the CDR3: TGTGCCAGCAGCTTGGCCGGCGGGGGGGCTACCCTCAATGAGCAGTTCTTC.

Here the CDR3 reads CASSREGNQPQHF. DNA of the CDR3: TGTGCCAGCAGTCGGGAGGGCAATCAGCCCCAGCATTTT. The chain couples TRBV2 to TRBJ1-5; no clear D gene. Trimming removed 5 bases at V and 2 bases at J, with 7 bases between. This CDR3 spans 13 amino acids. CDR1 SNHLY and CDR2 FYNNEI come from the germline V gene.

The chain links TRBV5-5 to TRBJ1-5; 7 positions agree with TRBD1. The ends lost 2 bases at V and 3 bases at J; junction bases unmatched: 5. Germline V gene lookup returns CDR1 SGHKS and CDR2 YYEKEE (reference sequence). This CDR3 has 15 amino acids. Here the CDR3 DNA reads TGTGCCAGCAGCTTCTTCGGGACAGCCAATCAGCCCCAGCATTTT. This gives the protein CASSFFGTANQPQHF. Full variable domain (rest looked up from reference TRBV5-5 and TRBJ1-5): DAGVTQSPTHLIKTRGQQVTLRCSPISGHKSVSWYQQVLGQGPQFIFQYYEKEERGRGNFPDRFSARQFPNYSSELNVNALLLGDSALYLCASSFFGTANQPQHFGDGTRLSIL.

The rearrangement joins TRBV21-1 to TRBJ2-7; the listed D gene, TRBD2, was not tested against the DNA. TRBV21-1 is classified as a pseudogene. The length of the CDR3 is 12 residues. The CDR3 bases are TGTGCCAGCAGAGGCACCGACTACGAGCAGTACGTC. Protein product: CASRGTDYEQYV.

The rearrangement uses TRBV15 and TRBJ1-5; TRBD1 might be the D (5 bases). The length of the CDR3 is 16 residues. Germline-derived CDR1 and CDR2 are LNHNV and YYDKDF (reference sequence). V shed 5 bases and J shed 0 bases, with 14 bases lying between them. DNA of the CDR3: TGTGCCACCAGCCGTCCGGGGACCAATAGCAATCAGCCCCAGCATTTT. Translating gives CATSRPGTNSNQPQHF.

The chain links TRBV6-1 to TRBJ2-7; 11 nucleotides align to TRBD1. CDR3 length equals 14 residues. With V trimmed by 7 bases and J by 4 bases, 6 bases remained unmatched. Germline values: CDR1 MNHNS, CDR2 SASEGT. Here the CDR3 reads CASIPGTGGYEQYF. For the CDR3, the DNA is TGTGCCAGCATTCCCGGGACAGGGGGTTACGAGCAGTACTTC.

The chain is built from TRBV7-3 and TRBJ1-1; D not certain. Germline lookup yields CDR1 SGHTA and CDR2 FQGTGA. There are 14 residues in the CDR3. With 1 base removed from V and 7 bases from J, the gap between germline ends came to 13 bases. CDR3 nucleotides: TGTGCCAGCAGCTTAAACGGTGTGTTGAGTGAAGCTTTCTTT. Its translation is CASSLNGVLSEAFF. Full variable domain (missing parts from reference TRBV7-3 and TRBJ1-1): GAGVSQTPSNKVTEKGKYVELRCDPISGHTALYWYRQSLGQGPEFLIYFQGTGAADDSGLPNDRFFAVRPEGSVSTLKIQRTERGDSAVYLCASSLNGVLSEAFFGQGTRLTVV.